The clone carrying this TCR beta chain was seen a few times. Vbeta (60) and Jbeta (13) primers were used in the PCR. The repertoire was sequenced with immunoSEQ multiplex PCR; TCRdb's copy has only in-frame clones and lacks some. The sample includes roughly 110,000 clones, about 80% seen only once; the top ten take about 2.5%. The sample belongs to a study of cytomegalovirus exposure and HLA in healthy donors. The sequence was collected from a man aged 30-40 years in good health and CMV-seropositive. Sequences were obtained from PBMCs.

The CDR3 sequence: CASNLLDRGNTEAFF. The CDR3 DNA sequence: TGTGCCAGCAACCTGTTGGACAGGGGGAACACTGAAGCTTTCTTT. The chain joins TRBV11-3 to TRBJ1-1; TRBD1 agrees at 9 bases. The CDR3 consists of 15 residues. Germline loops: CDR1 SGHNT, CDR2 YENEEA. V dropped 7 bases and J dropped 1; count of bases not matched to a gene: 7.